The rows below give T cell receptor beta chains drawn from one sample of a study of regulatory T cells in long-lasting Graves disease. MiXCR, applied by TCRdb to the multiplex PCR reads, yields one record per CDR3 protein. Among some 320,000 distinct CDR3 sequences listed, about a sixth were seen once. The input for sequencing was peripheral blood mononuclear cells (PBMCs), taken at new diagnosis, from a patient treated with antithyroid drugs. Receptors were obtained from a female donor with Graves disease. CDR3s include the opening cysteine and the closing phenylalanine or tryptophan. D genes are given only for firm matches. Not all rows give a size; the values are once, few, many and, for expanded clones, a class.

v_gene: TRBV28; j_gene: TRBJ2-7; abundance: many; d_gene: .; CDR3aa: CASSLFWNSDPSYEQYF; CDR3nt: TGTGCCAGCAGTTTATTTTGGAACAGCGACCCCTCCTACGAGCAGTACTTC
v_gene: TRBV12-5; j_gene: TRBJ2-7; abundance: few; d_gene: .; CDR3aa: CASGLGYEQYF; CDR3nt: TGTGCTAGTGGTTTGGGATACGAGCAGTACTTC
v_gene: TRBV2; j_gene: TRBJ1-6; abundance: many; d_gene: TRBD1; CDR3aa: CASRTGQGENSPLHF; CDR3nt: TGTGCCAGCAGGACCGGACAGGGGGAGAATTCACCCCTCCACTTT
v_gene: TRBV9; j_gene: TRBJ2-7; abundance: many; d_gene: .; CDR3aa: CASSGHNREQYF; CDR3nt: TGTGCCAGCAGCGGCCATAACAGGGAGCAGTACTTC
v_gene: TRBV5-6; j_gene: TRBJ2-2; abundance: .; d_gene: .; CDR3aa: CASSEGGGELFF; CDR3nt: TGTGCCAGCAGCGAGGGAGGCGGGGAGCTGTTTTTT
v_gene: TRBV13; j_gene: TRBJ1-1; abundance: many; d_gene: .; CDR3aa: CASSLEGQLNTEAFF; CDR3nt: TGTGCCAGCAGCTTAGAAGGGCAGCTGAACACTGAAGCTTTCTTT
v_gene: TRBV7-4; j_gene: TRBJ2-4; abundance: many; d_gene: .; CDR3aa: CASSFPPKNIQYF; CDR3nt: TGTGCCAGCAGCTTCCCCCCCAAAAACATTCAGTACTTC
v_gene: TRBV2; j_gene: TRBJ2-1; abundance: .; d_gene: TRBD2; CDR3aa: CASSERIAGGNEQFF; CDR3nt: TGTGCCAGCAGTGAACGGATAGCGGGAGGTAATGAGCAGTTCTTC
v_gene: TRBV20-1; j_gene: TRBJ2-1; abundance: many; d_gene: TRBD2; CDR3aa: CSASRPSGRDYEQFF; CDR3nt: TGCAGTGCTAGTCGGCCTAGCGGGAGGGACTATGAGCAGTTCTTC
v_gene: TRBV18; j_gene: TRBJ1-6; abundance: few; d_gene: TRBD1; CDR3aa: CASSAGQGFHF; CDR3nt: TGTGCCAGCTCAGCTGGACAGGGGTTCCACTTT
v_gene: TRBV12-3/TRBV12-4; j_gene: TRBJ1-1; abundance: many; d_gene: TRBD1; CDR3aa: CASRETGVNTEAFF; CDR3nt: TGTGCCAGCAGAGAGACAGGGGTTAACACTGAAGCTTTCTTT
v_gene: TRBV11-3; j_gene: TRBJ2-7; abundance: many; d_gene: .; CDR3aa: CASSLVQGGYEQYF; CDR3nt: TGTGCCAGCAGCTTAGTACAGGGTGGCTACGAGCAGTACTTC
v_gene: TRBV6-1; j_gene: TRBJ2-7; abundance: many; d_gene: TRBD2; CDR3aa: CASSRRTSGRVYEQYF; CDR3nt: TGTGCCAGCAGCCGCAGGACTAGCGGGAGAGTATACGAGCAGTACTTC
v_gene: TRBV28; j_gene: TRBJ2-7; abundance: few; d_gene: TRBD1; CDR3aa: CASSHPGQGILEQYF; CDR3nt: TGTGCCAGCAGTCACCCGGGACAGGGGATATTGGAGCAGTACTTC
v_gene: TRBV2; j_gene: TRBJ2-3; abundance: many; d_gene: .; CDR3aa: CASLKSRALADTQYF; CDR3nt: TGTGCCAGCCTTAAGAGCAGGGCCCTGGCAGATACGCAGTATTTT
v_gene: TRBV7-8; j_gene: TRBJ2-1; abundance: many; d_gene: .; CDR3aa: CASTLLGGTLKNEQFF; CDR3nt: TGTGCCAGCACCTTGTTGGGCGGGACTTTGAAAAATGAGCAGTTCTTC
v_gene: TRBV11-2; j_gene: TRBJ2-2; abundance: .; d_gene: TRBD2; CDR3aa: CASSLSGTSGNTGELFF; CDR3nt: TGTGCCAGCAGCTTATCCGGGACTAGCGGGAACACCGGGGAGCTGTTTTTT
v_gene: TRBV6-2/TRBV6-3; j_gene: TRBJ2-3; abundance: .; d_gene: .; CDR3aa: CASKEGGARTDTQYF; CDR3nt: TGTGCCAGCAAGGAAGGGGGAGCTCGCACAGATACGCAGTATTTT
v_gene: TRBV19; j_gene: TRBJ1-1; abundance: .; d_gene: TRBD1; CDR3aa: CASSPLTGRWTEAFF; CDR3nt: TGTGCCAGTAGTCCTTTGACAGGGAGGTGGACTGAAGCTTTCTTT
v_gene: TRBV2; j_gene: TRBJ2-6; abundance: few; d_gene: TRBD2; CDR3aa: CASSEPSGGTGANVLTF; CDR3nt: TGTGCCAGCAGTGAACCCTCGGGAGGGACTGGGGCCAACGTCCTGACTTTC
v_gene: TRBV29-1; j_gene: TRBJ2-7; abundance: few; d_gene: .; CDR3aa: CSVGGLLSYEQYF; CDR3nt: TGCAGCGTTGGGGGGCTTCTCTCCTACGAGCAGTACTTC
v_gene: TRBV15; j_gene: TRBJ1-1; abundance: many; d_gene: TRBD1; CDR3aa: CATSRDGQGAGEAFF; CDR3nt: TGTGCCACCAGCAGAGACGGACAGGGGGCGGGTGAAGCTTTCTTT
v_gene: TRBV11-3; j_gene: TRBJ2-2; abundance: few; d_gene: TRBD2; CDR3aa: CASSLALAGGPGELFF; CDR3nt: TGTGCCAGCAGCTTAGCCCTAGCGGGAGGGCCCGGGGAGCTGTTTTTT
v_gene: TRBV15; j_gene: TRBJ2-7; abundance: many; d_gene: TRBD2; CDR3aa: CATSRDGTRREGHEQYF; CDR3nt: TGTGCCACCAGCAGAGATGGAACTAGGCGGGAGGGCCACGAGCAGTACTTC
v_gene: TRBV9; j_gene: TRBJ2-3; abundance: many; d_gene: .; CDR3aa: CASSSADTQYF; CDR3nt: TGTGCCAGCAGCTCCGCAGATACGCAGTATTTT
v_gene: TRBV15; j_gene: TRBJ1-1; abundance: few; d_gene: .; CDR3aa: CATRGTTEAFF; CDR3nt: TGTGCCACCAGAGGGACCACTGAAGCTTTCTTT
v_gene: TRBV30; j_gene: TRBJ2-3; abundance: few; d_gene: .; CDR3aa: CAWSPLGDTQYF; CDR3nt: TGTGCCTGGAGCCCCCTGGGAGATACGCAGTATTTT
v_gene: TRBV5-1; j_gene: TRBJ1-2; abundance: many; d_gene: TRBD1; CDR3aa: CASSPDRGLGYGYTF; CDR3nt: TGCGCCAGCAGCCCGGACAGGGGGCTCGGCTATGGCTACACCTTC
v_gene: TRBV7-7; j_gene: TRBJ2-3; abundance: few; d_gene: .; CDR3aa: CASSSAGLTDTQYF; CDR3nt: TGTGCTAGCAGCTCCGCGGGTCTCACAGATACGCAGTATTTT
v_gene: TRBV7-8; j_gene: TRBJ2-3; abundance: many; d_gene: TRBD2; CDR3aa: CASSHTLGLAGDTDTQYF; CDR3nt: TGTGCCAGCAGCCACACACTTGGACTAGCGGGGGATACAGATACGCAGTATTTT
v_gene: TRBV20-1; j_gene: TRBJ2-1; abundance: .; d_gene: TRBD1; CDR3aa: CSASWGRGKNNEQFF; CDR3nt: TGCAGTGCTAGTTGGGGCAGGGGGAAAAACAATGAGCAGTTCTTC
v_gene: TRBV3-1; j_gene: TRBJ1-4; abundance: .; d_gene: .; CDR3aa: CASSQDHGGGKLFF; CDR3nt: TGTGCCAGCAGCCAAGATCACGGGGGCGGAAAACTGTTTTTT
v_gene: TRBV14; j_gene: TRBJ1-2; abundance: .; d_gene: .; CDR3aa: CASSQENDAGIVGYTF; CDR3nt: TGTGCCAGCAGCCAAGAAAATGACGCAGGGATAGTTGGCTACACCTTC
v_gene: TRBV20-1; j_gene: TRBJ2-1; abundance: .; d_gene: .; CDR3aa: CSARKGGPRDEQFF; CDR3nt: TGCAGTGCTAGAAAAGGGGGTCCCAGGGATGAGCAGTTCTTC
v_gene: TRBV12-3/TRBV12-4; j_gene: TRBJ2-7; abundance: many; d_gene: .; CDR3aa: CASSWGGNYEQYF; CDR3nt: TGTGCCAGCAGCTGGGGCGGGAACTACGAGCAGTACTTC
v_gene: TRBV12-3/TRBV12-4; j_gene: TRBJ1-4; abundance: .; d_gene: .; CDR3aa: CASSGDGEKLFF; CDR3nt: TGTGCCAGCAGCGGGGACGGGGAAAAACTGTTTTTT
v_gene: TRBV6-1; j_gene: TRBJ2-7; abundance: many; d_gene: TRBD2; CDR3aa: CASKAKERAGADEQYF; CDR3nt: TGTGCCAGCAAAGCCAAAGAGCGAGCGGGAGCAGATGAGCAGTACTTC
v_gene: TRBV29-1; j_gene: TRBJ2-2; abundance: .; d_gene: TRBD1; CDR3aa: CSVARTGWAGELFF; CDR3nt: TGCAGCGTTGCCCGGACAGGATGGGCCGGGGAGCTGTTTTTT
v_gene: TRBV28; j_gene: TRBJ2-7; abundance: many; d_gene: TRBD2; CDR3aa: CASRGTSPEQYF; CDR3nt: TGTGCCAGCAGGGGGACTAGCCCGGAGCAGTACTTC
v_gene: TRBV10-3; j_gene: TRBJ2-1; abundance: many; d_gene: TRBD1; CDR3aa: CATLWDRTYNEQFF; CDR3nt: TGTGCCACCCTATGGGACAGGACCTACAATGAGCAGTTCTTC
v_gene: TRBV20-1; j_gene: TRBJ2-3; abundance: .; d_gene: .; CDR3aa: CSARAGADTQYF; CDR3nt: TGCAGTGCTAGAGCTGGGGCAGATACGCAGTATTTT
v_gene: TRBV11-3; j_gene: TRBJ2-3; abundance: .; d_gene: TRBD2; CDR3aa: CASSLNSMGLVSTDTQYF; CDR3nt: TGTGCCAGCAGCTTAAACTCCATGGGACTAGTCTCGACAGATACGCAGTATTTT
v_gene: TRBV5-1; j_gene: TRBJ2-2; abundance: many; d_gene: TRBD2; CDR3aa: CASSLAPSGRNTGELFF; CDR3nt: TGCGCCAGCAGCTTGGCCCCTAGCGGGAGGAACACCGGGGAGCTGTTTTTT
v_gene: TRBV5-1; j_gene: TRBJ2-1; abundance: few; d_gene: TRBD2; CDR3aa: CASSLGLAGGPTLGQFF; CDR3nt: TGCGCCAGCAGCTTAGGGCTAGCGGGAGGGCCCACTCTTGGGCAGTTCTTC
v_gene: TRBV19; j_gene: TRBJ2-3; abundance: many; d_gene: TRBD2; CDR3aa: CASKSGASTDTQYF; CDR3nt: TGTGCCAGCAAAAGCGGGGCTAGCACAGATACGCAGTATTTT
v_gene: TRBV28; j_gene: TRBJ1-4; abundance: many; d_gene: .; CDR3aa: CASSDSGDLGGEKLFF; CDR3nt: TGTGCCAGCAGCGACTCGGGGGATCTTGGGGGTGAAAAACTGTTTTTT
v_gene: TRBV12-3/TRBV12-4; j_gene: TRBJ2-5; abundance: many; d_gene: .; CDR3aa: CASSPRGRGALATEETQYF; CDR3nt: TGTGCCAGCAGTCCTAGGGGGAGGGGAGCTTTGGCTACCGAAGAGACCCAGTACTTC
v_gene: TRBV12-3/TRBV12-4; j_gene: TRBJ2-3; abundance: .; d_gene: TRBD2; CDR3aa: CASTGLAGGLSTDTQYF; CDR3nt: TGTGCCAGCACCGGACTAGCGGGAGGTCTTAGCACAGATACGCAGTATTTT
v_gene: TRBV9; j_gene: TRBJ1-6; abundance: many; d_gene: .; CDR3aa: CASSLTGTPEVSLHF; CDR3nt: TGTGCCAGCAGCTTAACCGGGACGCCCGAGGTGTCCCTCCACTTT
v_gene: TRBV10-3; j_gene: TRBJ2-7; abundance: many; d_gene: TRBD2; CDR3aa: CAISGPPSGRDYEQYF; CDR3nt: TGTGCCATCAGTGGCCCCCCAAGCGGGAGGGACTACGAGCAGTACTTC
v_gene: TRBV28; j_gene: TRBJ1-1; abundance: once; d_gene: TRBD1; CDR3aa: CASSLGTGAVTEAFF; CDR3nt: TGTGCCAGCAGTTTAGGGACAGGGGCAGTCACTGAAGCTTTCTTT
v_gene: TRBV11-1; j_gene: TRBJ2-1; abundance: few; d_gene: .; CDR3aa: CASSEVASEQFF; CDR3nt: TGTGCCAGCAGCGAAGTTGCGAGTGAGCAGTTCTTC
v_gene: TRBV11-3; j_gene: TRBJ2-1; abundance: many; d_gene: .; CDR3aa: CASSLVSVSNEQFF; CDR3nt: TGTGCCAGCAGCTTAGTCTCGGTCTCCAATGAGCAGTTCTTC
v_gene: TRBV27; j_gene: TRBJ2-1; abundance: many; d_gene: TRBD2; CDR3aa: CASSPTSGINNEQFF; CDR3nt: TGTGCCAGCAGCCCTACTAGCGGGATAAACAATGAGCAGTTCTTC
v_gene: TRBV6-2/TRBV6-3; j_gene: TRBJ1-6; abundance: .; d_gene: .; CDR3aa: CASSNPDRSYSPLHF; CDR3nt: TGTGCCAGCAGTAATCCCGACAGATCCTATTCACCCCTCCACTTT
v_gene: TRBV5-1; j_gene: TRBJ2-3; abundance: many; d_gene: .; CDR3aa: CASSFEMPDTQYF; CDR3nt: TGTGCCAGCAGCTTTGAAATGCCAGATACGCAGTATTTT
v_gene: TRBV6-1; j_gene: TRBJ2-7; abundance: many; d_gene: .; CDR3aa: CASSQSSYEQYF; CDR3nt: TGTGCCAGCAGTCAATCTTCCTACGAGCAGTACTTC